The next 23 T cell receptor beta chains were all read from a single sample in a study of vaccination and CD4 T cells after COVID-19 (dated by TCRdb to between 2021 and 2023). Which antigens these TCRs recognize remains unknown. Read against the paper, the sample's treatment or condition label means: approximately 10-day PBMC culture with coronavirus spike peptide pools or control peptides (ViraFEST assay). The library was made by PCR. Sequencing instrument: Illumina iSeq 100. At the Johns Hopkins FTIC core, DNA from the cultured CD4+ T cells underwent TCR sequencing with the Oncomine TCR Beta short-read assay. TCRdb applied fastp at Q25 and MiXCR to the public reads, then kept only in-frame beta chains. When rows share a CDR3 protein, they turn into one entry using the most common DNA and genes. Recorded for this sample are 17,000 or so distinct CDR3 sequences; roughly 55% of them occurred a single time. The top ten constitute about 7.5% of the sample.

Sequenced sample: CD4+ T cells from blood, cultured in vitro. The receptors were gathered from a human donor who had recovered from COVID-19.

DNA for the CDR3: TGTGCCAGCAGTTACGACGGGAACACTGAAGCTTTCTTT. It is translated as CASSYDGNTEAFF. This chain links TRBV6-5 with TRBJ1-1; D is unresolved. The ends were cut back, 2 bases at V and 1 base at J, with 5 bases in the middle. CDR1 is MNHEY and CDR2 is SVGAGI in the germline V gene. This CDR3 has 13 residues.

V and J are TRBV6-2 or TRBV6-3 and TRBJ2-3; D unclear. Per the germline V gene, CDR1 is MNHEY and CDR2 is SVGEGT. Trimming cost V 0 bases and J 4 bases, with 5 bases left between them. The CDR3 has 13 amino acids. The CDR3 DNA is TGTGCCAGCAGTTACTCGAGACCAGATACGCAGTATTTT. Protein sequence: CASSYSRPDTQYF.

V and J are TRBV29-1 and TRBJ2-1; D is possibly TRBD2 (5 bases). Per the germline V gene, CDR1 is SQVTM and CDR2 is ANQGSEA. The length of the CDR3 is 11 residues. The germline V and J ends were trimmed by 7 bases and 8 bases, with 12 bases remaining between them. The CDR3 nucleotides are TGCAGCGCCGGAGAGGGATATGAGCAGTTCTTC. Its protein product is CSAGEGYEQFF.

A few counts support this clonotype. This sequence joins TRBV20-1 and TRBJ2-1; 9 nucleotides line up with TRBD2. The CDR3 consists of 14 residues. J was trimmed by 0 bases and V by 4 bases; bases with no gene match: 1. Per germline, CDR1 DFQATT and CDR2 SNEGSKA (reference sequence). CDR3: CSAISGSSYNEQFF. CDR3 in DNA: TGCAGTGCTATTAGCGGGAGCTCCTACAATGAGCAGTTCTTC.

CDR3 amino acids: CATRVSIGPNQPQHF. The CDR3 bases are TGTGCCACAAGGGTTTCCATAGGCCCAAATCAGCCCCAGCATTTT. This chain uses TRBV24-1 with TRBJ1-5, with unresolved D. Germline V CDR1 and CDR2: KGHDR, SFDVKD. The ends were cut back, 10 bases at V and 4 bases at J, with 19 bases in the middle. The CDR3 loop spans 15 amino acids.

This sequence joins TRBV5-1 and TRBJ2-1, with D perhaps TRBD1 or TRBD2 (5 bases each). V was clipped by 0 bases and J by 10 bases, with 11 bases between them. The CDR3 extends over 13 amino acids. Germline V CDR1 and CDR2: SGHRS, YFSETQ. The CDR3 nucleotides are TGCGCCAGCAGCTTGGGGATGAGGGGAGAGCAGTTCTTC. It is translated as CASSLGMRGEQFF.

The chain has TRBV19 and TRBJ1-4; possible D gene TRBD1, 5 bases. This CDR3 has 15 amino acids. CDR1 is LNHDA and CDR2 is SQIVND in the germline V gene (reference sequence). Trimming left V 5 bases short and J 2 bases short, with 12 bases between. This chain's CDR3 is CASSPWDRTNEKLFF. DNA of the CDR3: TGTGCCAGTAGTCCATGGGACCGGACTAATGAAAAACTGTTTTTT.

The V and J genes are TRBV29-1 and TRBJ2-3, with 7 bases identical to TRBD2. The CDR3 contains 13 residues. CDR1 SQVTM and CDR2 ANQGSEA come from the germline V gene. The ends lost 8 bases at V and 3 bases at J; junction bases unmatched: 8. CDR3 in DNA: TGCAGCTCTGATCAGGGAGGGACAGATACGCAGTATTTT. It specifies CSSDQGGTDTQYF.

A few counts support this clonotype. This sequence joins TRBV12-3 or TRBV12-4 and TRBJ1-2; D is unresolved. With 4 bases removed from V and 0 bases from J, the gap between germline ends came to 9 bases. The CDR3 covers 14 residues. This CDR3 reads CASSSPGTNYGYTF. The CDR3 bases are TGTGCCAGCAGTTCCCCCGGAACTAACTATGGCTACACCTTC.

The genes are TRBV20-1 and TRBJ1-5; TRBD1 matches at 9 bases. The length of the CDR3 is 14 residues. Germline-derived CDR1 and CDR2 are DFQATT and SNEGSKA (reference sequence). J lost 4 bases, V lost 6 bases, and 7 bases had no gene match. The DNA of the CDR3 is TGCAGTGCCAATCCCGGGACAGGGAATCAGCCCCAGCATTTT. Translation gives CSANPGTGNQPQHF.

V is TRBV2 and J is TRBJ2-2; TRBD2 aligns across 8 bases. Per germline, CDR1 SNHLY and CDR2 FYNNEI. V dropped 6 bases and J dropped 0; count of bases not matched to a gene: 3. The CDR3 extends over 15 amino acids. The CDR3 bases are TGTGCCAGCAGCCTAGCGGGTCCGAACACCGGGGAGCTGTTTTTT. It encodes CASSLAGPNTGELFF.

The V gene is TRBV20-1, the J gene TRBJ1-1; the D is unclear. CDR1 and CDR2 (germline): DFQATT, SNEGSKA (reference sequence). Trimming took 2 bases from V and 0 from J, leaving 13 bases between them. There are 15 residues in the CDR3. The CDR3 protein is CSARRLSLLNTEAFF. In DNA, the CDR3 is TGCAGTGCTAGACGGCTGAGTCTATTGAACACTGAAGCTTTCTTT.

The count of this clonotype is one. The V gene is TRBV15, the J gene TRBJ2-3, with 10 bases fitting TRBD2. Germline V gene lookup returns CDR1 LNHNV and CDR2 YYDKDF (reference sequence). Germline trimming cut 6 bases from V and 3 bases from J; bases unmatched to any gene: 3. There are 14 residues in the CDR3. For the CDR3, the DNA is TGTGCCACCAGACGACTAGCGGGTACAGATACGCAGTATTTT. This translates into CATRRLAGTDTQYF. The full variable domain, with the rest looked up from reference TRBV15 and TRBJ2-3, is DAMVIQNPRYQVTQFGKPVTLSCSQTLNHNVMYWYQQKSSQAPKLLFHYYDKDFNNEADTPDNFQSRRPNTSFCFLDIRSPGLGDTAMYLCATRRLAGTDTQYFGPGTRLTVL.

The chain is built from TRBV10-3 and TRBJ2-5; TRBD1 matches 9 bases. V trimming: 3 bases; J trimming: 4 bases; junction bases outside the gene matches: 6. The CDR3 is made up of 15 amino acids. Per the germline V gene, CDR1 is ENHRY and CDR2 is SYGVKD. The DNA for the CDR3 is TGTGCCATCAGTGATCCCGGACAGGGGATAGAGACCCAGTACTTC. Translating gives CAISDPGQGIETQYF.

This chain joins TRBV20-1 and TRBJ2-3, with 10 bases lining up with TRBD2. The junction had 6 bases not matched to a gene; V was cut back by 4 bases and J by 5 bases. CDR1 is DFQATT and CDR2 is SNEGSKA in the germline V gene (reference sequence). The CDR3 length is 14 residues. CDR3: CSAISSGRKDTQYF. The CDR3 coding sequence is TGCAGTGCTATTTCTAGCGGGAGAAAAGATACGCAGTATTTT.

Here the CDR3 reads CASSSLFPSEQYF. The CDR3 nucleotides read TGTGCCAGCAGTTCCCTCTTTCCGTCCGAGCAGTACTTC. This chain connects TRBV6-5 to TRBJ2-7; D is undetermined. Trimming shortened V by 4 bases and J by 6 bases, and 13 bases separated the two germline ends. The CDR3 covers 13 residues. Germline CDR1 MNHEY, CDR2 SVGAGI.

This clonotype was counted between two and nine times. This chain connects TRBV15 to TRBJ1-5, with a weak D call TRBD1 (5 bases). The CDR3 length is 15 residues. Germline V gives CDR1 LNHNV, CDR2 YYDKDF (reference sequence). V lost 2 bases and J lost 4, with 12 bases in between. CDR3 protein: CATSRWGVGNQPQHF. In DNA, the CDR3 is TGTGCCACCAGCAGATGGGGGGTAGGGAATCAGCCCCAGCATTTT.

This sequence joins TRBV28 and TRBJ2-4, with a tentative D call TRBD2 (5 bases). Germline V gene sequence: CDR1 MDHEN, CDR2 SYDVKM. The length of the CDR3 is 13 residues. V lost 3 bases and J 5 bases, leaving 8 bases between the germline ends. The CDR3 region is CASSFLAENIQYF. The CDR3 DNA reads as TGTGCCAGCAGTTTCCTAGCAGAAAACATTCAGTACTTC.

V gene TRBV5-1 combines with J gene TRBJ2-7; 8 bases map to TRBD1. With V trimmed by 2 bases and J by 4 bases, 8 bases remained unmatched. Per the germline V gene, CDR1 is SGHRS and CDR2 is YFSETQ. The CDR3 runs to 15 residues. In DNA, the CDR3 is TGCGCCAGCAGCTTTTGGCAGGGGGCGGCATACGAGCAGTACTTC. It is translated as CASSFWQGAAYEQYF. The variable domain in full, with the rest retrieved from reference TRBV5-1 and TRBJ2-7, is KAGVTQTPRYLIKTRGQQVTLSCSPISGHRSVSWYQQTPGQGLQFLFEYFSETQRNKGNFPGRFSGRQFSNSRSEMNVSTLELGDSALYLCASSFWQGAAYEQYFGPGTRLTVT.

This chain connects TRBV5-1 to TRBJ2-3; possible D gene TRBD1, 6 bases. V was cut by 5 bases and J by 2 bases, with 15 bases left in between. The CDR3 extends over 15 amino acids. Looked up from germline, CDR1 is SGHRS and CDR2 is YFSETQ. In DNA, the CDR3 is TGCGCCAGCAGTTTCGGACAGACTAACACAGATACGCAGTATTTT. This gives the protein CASSFGQTNTDTQYF.

V usage is TRBV12-3 or TRBV12-4 and J usage is TRBJ2-7; D is ambiguous. V lost 2 bases and J 4 bases, leaving 6 bases between the germline ends. This CDR3 comprises 12 residues. CDR3 residues: CASSLIGYEQYF. CDR3 in DNA: TGTGCCAGCAGTTTAATCGGGTACGAGCAGTACTTC.

This clonotype was detected only a few times. The rearrangement links TRBV20-1 to TRBJ2-5; a possible D gene is TRBD1 (5 bases). Looked up from germline, CDR1 is DFQATT and CDR2 is SNEGSKA (reference sequence). This CDR3 contains 13 residues. The V gene lost 6 bases and the J gene lost 1 base, with 12 bases spanning the gap. The CDR3 loop reads CSAVRQSQETQYF. The CDR3 nucleotides read TGCAGTGCCGTCCGACAGTCCCAAGAGACCCAGTACTTC.

On this clonotype: The germline gene is not matched at one end of the junction; a read error may be the cause. This chain links TRBV20-1 with TRBJ2-5, with D possibly TRBD2 on 5 matching bases. The CDR3 consists of 13 residues. Per germline, CDR1 DFQATT and CDR2 SNEGSKA (reference sequence). The CDR3 DNA reads TGCAGTGCTAGGGCGGGTTTCCAAAAGACCCAGTACTTC. Translation gives CSARAGFQKTQYF.